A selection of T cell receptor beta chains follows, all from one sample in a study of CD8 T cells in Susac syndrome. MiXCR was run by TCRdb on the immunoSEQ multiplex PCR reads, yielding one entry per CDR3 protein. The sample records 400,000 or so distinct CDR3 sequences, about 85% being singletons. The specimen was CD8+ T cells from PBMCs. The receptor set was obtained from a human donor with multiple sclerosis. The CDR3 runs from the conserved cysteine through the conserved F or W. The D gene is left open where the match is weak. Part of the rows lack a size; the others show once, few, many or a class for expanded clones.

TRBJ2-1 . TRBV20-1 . TGCAGTGCTAGATGGCGGGACGGTATTTTCAATGAGCAGTTCTTC CSARWRDGIFNEQFF
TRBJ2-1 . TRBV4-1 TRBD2 TGCGCCAGCAGGGAATGGACTAGCGGTATGGACCCAGTCTCGAATGAGCAGTTCTTC CASREWTSGMDPVSNEQFF
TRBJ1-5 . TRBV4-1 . TGCGCCAGCAGCCAAACCTACGGGGCGAGGGATCAGCCCCAGCATTTT CASSQTYGARDQPQHF
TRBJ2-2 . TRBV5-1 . TGCGCCATGGGACTTAACACCGGGGAGCTGTTTTTT CAMGLNTGELFF
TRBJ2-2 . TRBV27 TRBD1 TGTGCCAGCAGCGCTTTTATTTTACCGGGACAGGGAGAGGGGCCCGGGGAGCTGTTTTTT CASSAFILPGQGEGPGELFF
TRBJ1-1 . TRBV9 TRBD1 TGTGCCAGCAGCGCCTCAGGGGGTACGCCTTTCTTT CASSASGGTPFF
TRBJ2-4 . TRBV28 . TGTGCCAGCAGTTCTTCAGGGCTAAACATTCAGTACTTC CASSSSGLNIQYF
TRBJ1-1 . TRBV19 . TGTGCCAGTAGTATAGCTGGGGTAAAGACTGAAGCTTTCTTT CASSIAGVKTEAFF
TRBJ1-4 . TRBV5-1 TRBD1 TGCGCCAGCAGTTCTGACAGGGGCATCGATGAAAAACTGTTTTTT CASSSDRGIDEKLFF
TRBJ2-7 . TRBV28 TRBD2 TGTGCCAGCAGTCCGCGACTCTTGACTAGCGCATACGAGCAGTACTTC CASSPRLLTSAYEQYF
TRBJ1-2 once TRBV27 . TGTGCCAGCAGTTTATCGAATGAGAGGGGCTACACCTTC CASSLSNERGYTF
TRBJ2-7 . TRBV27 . TGTGCCAGCAGTTTCGGGATCGGGGTCGGCGAGCAGTACTTC CASSFGIGVGEQYF
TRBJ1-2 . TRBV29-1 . TGCAGCGTTGAAGACGGTCAGGTCTATGGCTACACCTTC CSVEDGQVYGYTF
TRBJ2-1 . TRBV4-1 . TGCGCCAGCAGCGGAGTGAGCTCCTACAATGAGCAGTTCTTC CASSGVSSYNEQFF
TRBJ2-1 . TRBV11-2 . TGTGCCAGCAGCCCCAGGGGGGCGCTTGTCCATGAGCAGTTCTTC CASSPRGALVHEQFF
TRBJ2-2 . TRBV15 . TGTGCCACCAGCAGAGATCTGGCGGAGGACTCCGGGGAGCTGTTTTTT CATSRDLAEDSGELFF
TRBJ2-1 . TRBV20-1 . TGCAGTGCTAGTTGGAGGGGCACCTACAATGAGCAGTTCTTC CSASWRGTYNEQFF
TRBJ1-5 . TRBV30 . TGTGCCTGGAGCCCCGCGGCAGGGAACAATCAGCCCCAGCATTTT CAWSPAAGNNQPQHF
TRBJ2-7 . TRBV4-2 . TGTGCCAGCAGCCAAGAGCCGGCAGGGCGCGACTACGAGCAGTACTTC CASSQEPAGRDYEQYF
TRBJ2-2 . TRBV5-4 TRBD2 TGTGCCAGCAGCTTGGATAGAGCGGGAAGAAACACCGGGGAGCTGTTTTTT CASSLDRAGRNTGELFF
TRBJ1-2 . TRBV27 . TGTGCCAGCAGTTTGAGTTTCAACTATGGCTACACCTTC CASSLSFNYGYTF
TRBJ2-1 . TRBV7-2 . TGTGCCAGCAGAAGGGCCGCCATAAATGAGCAGTTCTTC CASRRAAINEQFF
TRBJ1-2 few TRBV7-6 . TGTGCCAGCAGCCTAACTGGATCTACCTACTATGGCTACACCTTC CASSLTGSTYYGYTF
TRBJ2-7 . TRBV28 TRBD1 TGTGCCAGCAGTTTTCCAGGGGGTGAGCAGTACTTC CASSFPGGEQYF
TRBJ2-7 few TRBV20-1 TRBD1 TGCAGTGCTAGTACAGGGGCGACGTACGAGCAGTACTTC CSASTGATYEQYF
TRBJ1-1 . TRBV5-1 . TGCGCCAGCAGCTTGGTAGAGGGTACTGAAGCTTTCTTT CASSLVEGTEAFF
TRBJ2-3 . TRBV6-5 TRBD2 TGTGCCAGCAGTTACTCGACGCGGGGGGGAACTAAGGATACGCAGTATTTT CASSYSTRGGTKDTQYF
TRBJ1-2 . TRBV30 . TGTGCCTGGAGTCCCGAAACAGAAGGCTATGGCTACACCTTC CAWSPETEGYGYTF
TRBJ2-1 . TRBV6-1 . TGTGCCAGCAGGGCAGGGTACAATGAGCAGTTCTTC CASRAGYNEQFF
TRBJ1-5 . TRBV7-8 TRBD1 TGTGCCAGCAGCTTAGATACAGGGGATAGCAATCAGCCCCAGCATTTT CASSLDTGDSNQPQHF
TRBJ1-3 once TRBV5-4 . TGTGCCAGCAGCCCCGGGGTCGGCTCTGGAAACACCATATATTTT CASSPGVGSGNTIYF
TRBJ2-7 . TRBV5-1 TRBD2 TGCGCCAGCAGCTTGGAGGGACTAGCGGGATACTTCTCCTACGAGCAGTACTTC CASSLEGLAGYFSYEQYF
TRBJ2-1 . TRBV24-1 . TGTGCCACCAGTGATGAGGGGTACAATGAGCAGTTCTTC CATSDEGYNEQFF
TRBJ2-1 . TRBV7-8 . TGTGCCAGCAGCTTGAATCTGATAGGGTCCTACAATGAGCAGTTCTTC CASSLNLIGSYNEQFF
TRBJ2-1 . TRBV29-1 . TGCAGCGTGACCGGGACTCTTCTCGCCATCTACAATGAGCAGTTCTTC CSVTGTLLAIYNEQFF
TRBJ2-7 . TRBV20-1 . TGCAGTGCTAGAATTAGGGCCGACTACGAGCAGTACTTC CSARIRADYEQYF
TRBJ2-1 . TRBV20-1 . TGCAGTGCGTCTGACTCCACCAGCTCCTACAATGAGCAGTTCTTC CSASDSTSSYNEQFF
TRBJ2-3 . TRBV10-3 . TGTGCCATCGAAGAGCGCCGAGGTGATACGCAGTATTTT CAIEERRGDTQYF
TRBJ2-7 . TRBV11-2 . TGTGCCAGCAGCTTAGTACGGACAGTTTTTGAAGAGCAGTACTTC CASSLVRTVFEEQYF
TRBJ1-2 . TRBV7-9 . TGTGCCAGCAGTTCCACAGGGCTGGGCCCTAACTATGGCTACACCTTC CASSSTGLGPNYGYTF
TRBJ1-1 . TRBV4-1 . TGCGCCAGCAGCCAAGAAGTGTCCGCTGAAGCTTTCTTT CASSQEVSAEAFF
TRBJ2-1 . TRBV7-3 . TGTGCCAGCAGCCTCGGACCGGAAGGCAATGAGCAGTTCTTC CASSLGPEGNEQFF
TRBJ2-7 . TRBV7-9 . TGTGCCAGCAGCAAATACACGGACGAGCAGTACTTC CASSKYTDEQYF
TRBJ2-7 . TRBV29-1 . TGCAGCGTCTCCGGGACGGAGAAAACCTACGAGCAGTACTTC CSVSGTEKTYEQYF
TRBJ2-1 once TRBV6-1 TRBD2 TGTGCCAGCAGTGAACGAACCGGGCCGGGACTAGCAAATGAGCAGTTCTTC CASSERTGPGLANEQFF
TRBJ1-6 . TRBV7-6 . TGTGCCAGCAGCCAAATCGACAGTAATTCACCCCTCCACTTT CASSQIDSNSPLHF